Listed here are 12 T cell receptor beta chains from one sample, sequenced in a study of CD8 T cells in Susac syndrome. Reverse transcription of roughly 0.5 to 1 ug RNA used random hexamers. Each CDR3 protein gets one entry after TCRdb re-called the immunoSEQ multiplex PCR reads with MiXCR. Of roughly 200,000 distinct CDR3 sequences listed, 94% are singletons. The sequencing sample was made of CD4+ T cells from PBMCs. These receptors were obtained from a human donor with Susac syndrome.

The gene calls are TRBV2 and TRBJ2-4; 7 bases line up with TRBD1. The germline V gene has CDR1 SNHLY and CDR2 FYNNEI. The CDR3 contains 15 residues. Trimming took 7 bases from V and 2 from J; bases not matched to a gene: 8. The CDR3 sequence is CASKVTGTPKNIQYF. CDR3 bases: TGTGCCAGCAAGGTGACAGGGACCCCCAAAAACATTCAGTACTTC.

The J gene is TRBJ2-7, the V gene TRBV4-1, with D uncertain. V shed 1 base and J shed 4 bases, with 11 bases lying between them. Germline CDR1 and CDR2: MGHRA and YSYEKL. This CDR3 has 14 amino acids. CDR3 amino acids: CASSQVSTNYEQYF. The CDR3 DNA reads as TGCGCCAGCAGCCAAGTTAGCACCAATTACGAGCAGTACTTC.

The chain couples TRBV3-1 to TRBJ2-7; D is ambiguous. The V end was cut by 8 bases, the J end by 1 base, with 15 bases between. Per the germline V gene, CDR1 is LGHDT and CDR2 is YNNKEL (reference sequence). This CDR3 is built from 14 residues. CDR3 loop: CASGHSVGSYEQYF. The CDR3 nucleotides read TGTGCCAGCGGTCATTCGGTAGGGTCCTACGAGCAGTACTTC.

V gene TRBV28 combines with J gene TRBJ2-7; 10 nucleotides match TRBD2. Germline V gene data show CDR1 as MDHEN and CDR2 as SYDVKM. The CDR3 length is 15 residues. The V segment lost 9 bases and the J segment 3 bases; nucleotides outside the gene matches: 11. The DNA for the CDR3 is TGTGCCAGTCCGTCCTCTAGCGGGGGAGACTACGAGCAGTACTTC. Protein: CASPSSSGGDYEQYF.

This chain joins TRBV14 and TRBJ2-7; TRBD2 is a possible D gene (6 bases). Germline V gives CDR1 SGHDN, CDR2 FVKESK. This CDR3 is built from 15 residues. Trimming left V 3 bases short and J 5 bases short, with 17 bases between. The DNA of the CDR3 is TGTGCCAGCAGCCACCTGGGTACGGGGGATAACGAGCAGTACTTC. It specifies CASSHLGTGDNEQYF.

This clonotype was recorded only once. The V gene is TRBV7-3, the J gene TRBJ2-2; maybe TRBD2 (6 bases). The CDR3 totals 16 residues. The ends were cut back, 5 bases at V and 2 bases at J, with 15 bases in the middle. Germline CDR1 reads SGHTA; CDR2 reads FQGTGA. CDR3 sequence (DNA): TGTGCCAGCAGCCCCTCATGGGGGGTTAACACCGGGGAGCTGTTTTTT. Amino acid sequence: CASSPSWGVNTGELFF.

This chain links TRBV5-6 with TRBJ2-2; D is unclear. This CDR3 comprises 14 residues. The V end was cut by 3 bases, the J end by 7 bases, with 13 bases between. Germline V CDR1 and CDR2: SGHDT, YYEEEE. CDR3 DNA: TGTGCCAGCAGCTCCGGCCTCTTACGCGGGGAGCTGTTTTTT. It is translated as CASSSGLLRGELFF.

The genes are TRBV19 and TRBJ2-5; the match to TRBD1 covers 9 bases. V shed 9 bases, J shed 5 bases, and the junction held 10 bases outside the gene matches. CDR1 is LNHDA and CDR2 is SQIVND in the germline V gene (reference sequence). The CDR3 extends over 14 amino acids. In nucleotides, the CDR3 is TGTGCCAGCAAACGGACAGGGGTCAGGGAGACCCAGTACTTC. Translating gives CASKRTGVRETQYF.

The V call is TRBV10-2, the J call TRBJ1-1; D not resolved. Germline-derived CDR1 and CDR2 are WSHSY and SAAADI. The CDR3 runs to 12 residues. Trimming removed 2 bases from V and 5 bases from J, with 6 bases in between. The CDR3 coding sequence is TGCGCCAGCAGTGAGCAAGTGACTGAAGCTTTCTTT. Protein: CASSEQVTEAFF.

The chain employs TRBV18 and TRBJ1-6; maybe TRBD1 (6 bases). The CDR3 loop spans 16 amino acids. Trimming pared 0 bases from V and 9 bases from J, leaving 15 bases between. Germline CDR1 reads KGHSH; CDR2 reads LQKENI. CDR3 DNA: TGTGCCAGCTCACCACCGGGGGGCGAGTGGGGTTCACCCCTCCACTTT. It codes for CASSPPGGEWGSPLHF.

The chain combines TRBV5-1 with TRBJ2-5, with TRBD1 identical over 10 bases. The CDR3 covers 14 residues. The J segment lost 5 bases and the V segment lost 3 bases, leaving 4 bases of the junction unmatched. From germline, CDR1 is SGHRS and CDR2 YFSETQ. The CDR3 loop reads CASSSQTGGETQYF. The CDR3 coding sequence is TGCGCCAGCAGCTCCCAGACAGGGGGCGAGACCCAGTACTTC.

This chain uses TRBV12-3 or TRBV12-4 with TRBJ2-2; the D gene is possibly TRBD1 (6 bases). V was clipped by 5 bases and J by 0 bases, with 13 bases between them. The CDR3 covers 16 residues. CDR3 DNA: TGTGCCAGCAGTGCCGCCGGGACACCGAACACCGGGGAGCTGTTTTTT. This sequence encodes CASSAAGTPNTGELFF.